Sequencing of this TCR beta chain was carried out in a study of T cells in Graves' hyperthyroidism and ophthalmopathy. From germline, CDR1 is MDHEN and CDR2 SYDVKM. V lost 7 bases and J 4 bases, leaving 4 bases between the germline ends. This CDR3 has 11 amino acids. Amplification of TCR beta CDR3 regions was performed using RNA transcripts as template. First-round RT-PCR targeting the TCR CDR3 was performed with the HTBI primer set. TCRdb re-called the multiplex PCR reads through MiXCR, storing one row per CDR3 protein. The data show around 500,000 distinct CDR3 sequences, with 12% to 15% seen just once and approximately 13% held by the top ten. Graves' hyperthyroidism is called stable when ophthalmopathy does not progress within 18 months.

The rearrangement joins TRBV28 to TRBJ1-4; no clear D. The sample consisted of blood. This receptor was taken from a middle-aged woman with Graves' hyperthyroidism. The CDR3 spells CASISNEKLFF. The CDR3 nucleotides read TGTGCCAGCATAAGTAATGAAAAACTGTTTTTT. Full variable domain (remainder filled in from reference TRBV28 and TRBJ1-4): DVKVTQSSRYLVKRTGEKVFLECVQDMDHENMFWYRQDPGLGLRLIYFSYDVKMKEKGDIPEGYSVSREKKERFSLILESASTNQTSMYLCASISNEKLFFGSGTQLSVL.